One and the same sample provided the 2 T cell receptor beta chains below, sequenced in a study of OX40 agonist ivuxolimab in advanced cancers. Here immunoSEQ multiplex PCR was the method, and the copy in TCRdb shows in-frame clones only, minus some. The sample shows some 100,000 clones, approximately 81% of them seen only once. Sequences were derived from CD4+ or CD8+ T cells sorted from blood, sampled in a trial of the OX40 agonist ivuxolimab. The receptors were sampled from an adult with an advanced solid tumor such as melanoma, head and neck, liver or kidney cancer.

The chain couples TRBV19 to TRBJ1-5, with no clear D. CDR1 LNHDA and CDR2 SQIVND come from the germline V gene (reference sequence). The CDR3 totals 13 residues. V was trimmed by 2 bases and J by 10 bases, leaving 12 bases between them. The CDR3 DNA reads as TGTGCCAGTAGTATAAGTGAGTGGAAACCCCAGCATTTT. The encoded protein is CASSISEWKPQHF.

The rearrangement joins TRBV27 to TRBJ2-2; the D gene could be TRBD1 or TRBD2 (6 bases each). Germline values: CDR1 MNHEY, CDR2 SMNVEV (reference sequence). The germline V and J ends were trimmed by 6 bases and 1 base, with 15 bases remaining between them. CDR3 length: 16 residues. The CDR3 loop reads CASSRLGGGNTGELFF. In nucleotides, the CDR3 is TGTGCCAGCAGCCGTCTTGGAGGGGGGAACACCGGGGAGCTGTTTTTT.